Many counts were recorded for the clone carrying this TCR beta chain. V shed 6 bases and J 2 bases; nucleotides not matched to a gene: 22. Germline V gene data show CDR1 as DFQATT and CDR2 as SNEGSKA (reference sequence). This CDR3 has 19 residues. The sample originates from a study of T cells in Graves' hyperthyroidism and ophthalmopathy. Template material for amplifying TCR beta CDR3 regions consisted of RNA transcripts. Using the HTBI primer set, a first-round RT-PCR was run on the TCR CDR3. TCRdb analysed the multiplex PCR reads with MiXCR anew, one entry per CDR3 protein. Altogether fewer than 600,000 distinct CDR3 sequences are present, around 15% being singletons, with the ten largest covering approximately 15%.

The sequence came from a middle-aged woman with Graves' hyperthyroidism. The chain has TRBV20-1 and TRBJ1-3, with 7 bases identical to TRBD1. The sequenced sample consisted of blood. CDR3 protein: CSAIKTGRLTLFPGNTIYF. CDR3 nucleotides: TGCAGTGCCATCAAGACAGGGCGCCTTACTCTTTTTCCTGGAAACACCATATATTTT.